The clone carrying this T cell receptor (beta chain) appeared a single time. What it binds is not known. Primers included in the PCR were 60 Vbeta and 13 Jbeta primers. TCRdb keeps only in-frame clones here, not all; method: immunoSEQ multiplex PCR. The repertoire consists of 180,000 or so clones, with 78% occurring once and the leading ten covering about 3.1%. The data are from a study of cytomegalovirus exposure and HLA in healthy donors. Study-level results: Presence/absence analysis assumed near-uniform sequencing depth across donors. Later on, an analysis found that several of the most significant clusters appeared to be linked to common viral pathogens, which included parvovirus B19.

Germline V lookup: CDR1 MNHEY, CDR2 SMNVEV (reference sequence). The CDR3 consists of 13 residues. J lost 4 bases, V lost 4 bases, and 2 bases had no gene match. The chain couples TRBV27 to TRBJ2-5, with 8 bases matching TRBD2. The sequence was obtained from a female donor in good health and CMV-seronegative. Sequenced: PBMCs. CDR3 residues: CASSSLAGETQYF. The CDR3 DNA is TGTGCCAGCAGTTCTCTAGCGGGAGAGACCCAGTACTTC.